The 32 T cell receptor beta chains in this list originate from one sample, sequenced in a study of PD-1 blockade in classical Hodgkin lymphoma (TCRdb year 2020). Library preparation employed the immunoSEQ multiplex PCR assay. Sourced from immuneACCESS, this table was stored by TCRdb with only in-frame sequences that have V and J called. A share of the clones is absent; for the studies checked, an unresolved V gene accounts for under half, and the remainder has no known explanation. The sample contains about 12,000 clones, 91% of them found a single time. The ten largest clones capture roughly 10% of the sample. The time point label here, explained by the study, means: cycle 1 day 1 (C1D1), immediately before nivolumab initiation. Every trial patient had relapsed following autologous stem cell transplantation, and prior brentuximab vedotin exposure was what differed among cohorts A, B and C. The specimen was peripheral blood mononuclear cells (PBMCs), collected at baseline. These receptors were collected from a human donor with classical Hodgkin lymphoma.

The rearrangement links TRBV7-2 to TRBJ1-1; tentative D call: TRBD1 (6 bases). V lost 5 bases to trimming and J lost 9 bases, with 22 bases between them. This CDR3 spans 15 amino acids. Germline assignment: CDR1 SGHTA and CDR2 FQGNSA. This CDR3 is CASSLQQGTSGKAFF. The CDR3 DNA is TGTGCCAGCAGCCTTCAACAGGGAACGTCGGGAAAAGCTTTCTTT.

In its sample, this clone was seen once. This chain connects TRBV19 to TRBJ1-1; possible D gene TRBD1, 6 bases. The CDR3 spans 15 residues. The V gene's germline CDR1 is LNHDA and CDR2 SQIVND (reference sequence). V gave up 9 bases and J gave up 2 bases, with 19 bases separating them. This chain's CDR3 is CASVPTGWGNTEAFF. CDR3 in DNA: TGTGCCAGCGTACCGACAGGATGGGGCAACACTGAAGCTTTCTTT.

CDR3 residues: CAWAGVAYNEQFF. The CDR3 coding sequence is TGTGCCTGGGCGGGGGTTGCATACAATGAGCAGTTCTTC. The chain combines TRBV30 with TRBJ2-1; 7 bases align to TRBD2. The germline CDR1 and CDR2 sequences are GTSNPN and SVGIG (reference sequence). The V and J ends lost 5 bases and 4 bases, in that order; junction bases with no gene match: 5. The length of the CDR3 is 13 residues.

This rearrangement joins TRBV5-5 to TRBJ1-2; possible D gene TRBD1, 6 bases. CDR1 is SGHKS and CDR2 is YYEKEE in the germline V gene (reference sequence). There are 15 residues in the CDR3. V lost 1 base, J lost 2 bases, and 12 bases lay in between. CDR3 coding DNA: TGTGCCAGCAGCTTGCTGGACAGCGGCAACTATGGCTACACCTTC. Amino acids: CASSLLDSGNYGYTF.

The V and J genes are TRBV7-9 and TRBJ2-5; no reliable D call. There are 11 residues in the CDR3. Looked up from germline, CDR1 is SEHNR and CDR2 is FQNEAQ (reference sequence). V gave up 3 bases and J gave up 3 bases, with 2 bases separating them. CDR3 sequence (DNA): TGTGCCAGCAGCTTTAAAGAGACCCAGTACTTC. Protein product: CASSFKETQYF.

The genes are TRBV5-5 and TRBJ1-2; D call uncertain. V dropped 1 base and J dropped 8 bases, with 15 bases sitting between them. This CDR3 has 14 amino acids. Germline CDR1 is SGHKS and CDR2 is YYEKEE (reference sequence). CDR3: CASSLPERARGYTF. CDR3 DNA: TGTGCCAGCAGCTTGCCCGAGCGGGCACGGGGCTACACCTTC.

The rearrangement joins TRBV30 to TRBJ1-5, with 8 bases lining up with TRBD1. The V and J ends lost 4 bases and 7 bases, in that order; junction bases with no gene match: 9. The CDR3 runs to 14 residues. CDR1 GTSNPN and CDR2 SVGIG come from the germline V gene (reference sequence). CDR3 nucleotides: TGTGCCTGGACGGAGACAGGGGCAGACCAGCCCCAGCATTTT. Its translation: CAWTETGADQPQHF.

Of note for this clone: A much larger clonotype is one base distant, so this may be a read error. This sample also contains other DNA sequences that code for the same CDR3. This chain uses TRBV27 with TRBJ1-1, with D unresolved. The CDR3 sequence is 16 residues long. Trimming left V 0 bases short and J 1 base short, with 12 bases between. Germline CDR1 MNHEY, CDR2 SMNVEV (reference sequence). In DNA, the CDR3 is TGTGCCAGCAGTTTATCTACAGTGTATTGGAACACTGAAGCTTTCTTT. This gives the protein CASSLSTVYWNTEAFF.

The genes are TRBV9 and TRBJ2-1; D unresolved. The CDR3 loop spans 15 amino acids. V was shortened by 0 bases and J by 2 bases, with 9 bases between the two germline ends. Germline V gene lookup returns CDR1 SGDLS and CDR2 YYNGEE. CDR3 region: CASSVVGEAYNEQFF. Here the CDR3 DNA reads TGTGCCAGCAGCGTAGTGGGTGAAGCCTACAATGAGCAGTTCTTC.

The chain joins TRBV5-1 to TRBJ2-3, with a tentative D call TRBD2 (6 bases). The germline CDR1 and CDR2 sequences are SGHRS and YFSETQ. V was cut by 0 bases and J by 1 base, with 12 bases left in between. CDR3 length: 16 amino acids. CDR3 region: CASSLGARGGTDTQYF. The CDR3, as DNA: TGCGCCAGCAGCTTGGGGGCGCGGGGAGGCACAGATACGCAGTATTTT.

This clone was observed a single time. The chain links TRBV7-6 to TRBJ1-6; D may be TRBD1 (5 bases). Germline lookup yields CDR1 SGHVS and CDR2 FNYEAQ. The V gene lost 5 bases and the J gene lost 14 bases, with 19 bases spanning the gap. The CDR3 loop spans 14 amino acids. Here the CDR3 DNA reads TGTGCCAGCAGCACCGACGAAAATCGGGGGGCCCTCCACTTT. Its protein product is CASSTDENRGALHF.

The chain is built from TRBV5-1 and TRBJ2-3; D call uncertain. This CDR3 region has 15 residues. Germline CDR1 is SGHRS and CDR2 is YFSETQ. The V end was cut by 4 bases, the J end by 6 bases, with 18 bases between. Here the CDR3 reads CASSLPGPTRDTQYF. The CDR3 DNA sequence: TGCGCCAGCAGCCTCCCTGGCCCCACGCGGGATACGCAGTATTTT.

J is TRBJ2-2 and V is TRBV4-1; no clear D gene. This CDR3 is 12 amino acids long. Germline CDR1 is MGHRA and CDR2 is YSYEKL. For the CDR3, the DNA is TGCGCAGCAGCCGGAGCCACCGGGGAGCTGTTTTTT. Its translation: CAAAGATGELFF.

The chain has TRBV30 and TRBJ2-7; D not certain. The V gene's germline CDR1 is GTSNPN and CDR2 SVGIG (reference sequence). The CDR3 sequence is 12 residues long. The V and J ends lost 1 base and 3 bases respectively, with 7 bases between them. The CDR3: CAWSGTSYEQYF. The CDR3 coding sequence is TGTGCCTGGAGTGGCACAAGCTACGAGCAGTACTTC.

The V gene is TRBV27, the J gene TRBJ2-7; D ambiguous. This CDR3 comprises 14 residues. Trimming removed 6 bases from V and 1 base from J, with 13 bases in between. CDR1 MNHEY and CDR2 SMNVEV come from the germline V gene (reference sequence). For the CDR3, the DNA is TGTGCCAGCAGCAGACCCGGTGGGTCCTACGAGCAGTACTTC. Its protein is CASSRPGGSYEQYF.

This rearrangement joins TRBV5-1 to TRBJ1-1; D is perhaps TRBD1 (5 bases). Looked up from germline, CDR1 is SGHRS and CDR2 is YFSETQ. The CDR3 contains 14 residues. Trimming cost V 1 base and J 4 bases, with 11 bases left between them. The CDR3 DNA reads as TGCGCCAGCAGCTTGACGGGGCTGAGCACTGAAGCTTTCTTT. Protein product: CASSLTGLSTEAFF. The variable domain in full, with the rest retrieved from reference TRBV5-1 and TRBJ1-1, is KAGVTQTPRYLIKTRGQQVTLSCSPISGHRSVSWYQQTPGQGLQFLFEYFSETQRNKGNFPGRFSGRQFSNSRSEMNVSTLELGDSALYLCASSLTGLSTEAFFGQGTRLTVV.

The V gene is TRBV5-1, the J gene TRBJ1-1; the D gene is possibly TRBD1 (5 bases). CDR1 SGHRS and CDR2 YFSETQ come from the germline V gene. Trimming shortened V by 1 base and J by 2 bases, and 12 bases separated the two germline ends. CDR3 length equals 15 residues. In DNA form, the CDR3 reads TGCGCCAGCAGCTTGCTGAGACAGACAAACACTGAAGCTTTCTTT. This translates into CASSLLRQTNTEAFF.

CDR3 protein: CASSQTGGSEAFF. The CDR3 DNA follows: TGCGCCAGCAGCCAGACAGGGGGCAGTGAAGCTTTCTTT. The rearrangement uses TRBV5-1 and TRBJ1-1, with TRBD1 matching over 10 bases. CDR3 length: 13 residues. The trim removed 4 bases at V and 7 bases at J, leaving 4 bases unmatched. In germline, CDR1 is SGHRS, CDR2 YFSETQ.

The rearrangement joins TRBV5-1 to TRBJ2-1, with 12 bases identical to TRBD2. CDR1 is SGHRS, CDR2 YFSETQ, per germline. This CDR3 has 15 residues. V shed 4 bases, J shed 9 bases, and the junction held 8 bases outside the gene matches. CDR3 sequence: CASSPGLAGSSEQFF. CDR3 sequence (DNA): TGCGCCAGCAGCCCCGGACTAGCGGGGTCTTCTGAGCAGTTCTTC. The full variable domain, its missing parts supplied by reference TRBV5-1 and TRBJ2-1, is KAGVTQTPRYLIKTRGQQVTLSCSPISGHRSVSWYQQTPGQGLQFLFEYFSETQRNKGNFPGRFSGRQFSNSRSEMNVSTLELGDSALYLCASSPGLAGSSEQFFGPGTRLTVL.

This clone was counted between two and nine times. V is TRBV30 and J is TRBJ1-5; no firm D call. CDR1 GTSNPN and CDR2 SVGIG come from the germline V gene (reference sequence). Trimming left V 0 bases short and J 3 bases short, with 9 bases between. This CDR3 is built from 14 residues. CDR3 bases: TGTGCCTGGAGTGTAAGGCAGGTCAATCAGCCCCAGCATTTT. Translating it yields CAWSVRQVNQPQHF.

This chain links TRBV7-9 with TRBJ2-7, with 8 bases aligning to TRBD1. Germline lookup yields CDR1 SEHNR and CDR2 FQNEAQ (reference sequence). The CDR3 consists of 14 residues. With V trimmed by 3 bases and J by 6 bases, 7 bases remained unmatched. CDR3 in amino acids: CASSFWTGTLEQYF. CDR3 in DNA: TGTGCCAGCAGCTTTTGGACAGGGACCCTCGAGCAGTACTTC.

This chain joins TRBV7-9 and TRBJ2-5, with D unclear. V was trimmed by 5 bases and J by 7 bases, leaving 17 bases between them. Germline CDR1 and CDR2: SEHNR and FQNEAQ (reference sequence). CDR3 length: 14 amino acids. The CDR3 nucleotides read TGTGCCAGCAGCGCGGATGACCCCTGGGGGACCCAGTACTTC. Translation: CASSADDPWGTQYF. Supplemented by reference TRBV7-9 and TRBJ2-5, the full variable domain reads DTGVSQNPRHKITKRGQNVTFRCDPISEHNRLYWYRQTLGQGPEFLTYFQNEAQLEKSRLLSDRFSAERPKGSFSTLEIQRTEQGDSAMYLCASSADDPWGTQYFGPGTRLLVL.

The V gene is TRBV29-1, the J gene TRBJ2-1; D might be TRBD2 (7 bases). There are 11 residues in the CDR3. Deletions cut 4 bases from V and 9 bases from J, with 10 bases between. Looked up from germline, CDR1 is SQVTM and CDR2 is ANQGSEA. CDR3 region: CSVGRGGEQFF. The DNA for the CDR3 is TGCAGCGTTGGGAGGGGGGGTGAGCAGTTCTTC.

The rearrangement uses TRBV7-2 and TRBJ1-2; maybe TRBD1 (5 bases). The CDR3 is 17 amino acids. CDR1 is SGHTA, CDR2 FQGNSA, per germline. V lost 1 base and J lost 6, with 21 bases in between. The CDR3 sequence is CASSLVGDRSFVDGYTF. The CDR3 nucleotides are TGTGCCAGCAGCTTAGTGGGGGATAGGTCTTTCGTCGATGGCTACACCTTC.

The CDR3 region has the DNA TGTGCCAGCATGTCGGTTAACACCGGGGAGCTGTTTTTT. Protein: CASMSVNTGELFF. The V gene is TRBV6-5, the J gene TRBJ2-2; the D is unclear. The CDR3 covers 13 residues. Germline CDR1 is MNHEY and CDR2 is SVGAGI. The germline V and J ends were trimmed by 7 bases and 2 bases, with 8 bases remaining between them.

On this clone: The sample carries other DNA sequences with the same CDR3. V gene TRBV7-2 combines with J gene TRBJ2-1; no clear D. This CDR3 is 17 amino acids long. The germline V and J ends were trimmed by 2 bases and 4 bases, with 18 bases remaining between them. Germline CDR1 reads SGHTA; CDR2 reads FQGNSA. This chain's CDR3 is CASSLRVLSVGYNEQFF. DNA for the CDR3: TGTGCCAGCAGCTTAAGAGTGCTATCGGTGGGATACAATGAGCAGTTCTTC.

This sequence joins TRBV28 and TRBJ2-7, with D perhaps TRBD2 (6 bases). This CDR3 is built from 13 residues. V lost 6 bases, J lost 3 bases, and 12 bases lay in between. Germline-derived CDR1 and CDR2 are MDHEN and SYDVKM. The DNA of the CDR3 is TGTGCCAGCAGGGTGGGACTCAACTACGAGCAGTACTTC. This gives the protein CASRVGLNYEQYF.

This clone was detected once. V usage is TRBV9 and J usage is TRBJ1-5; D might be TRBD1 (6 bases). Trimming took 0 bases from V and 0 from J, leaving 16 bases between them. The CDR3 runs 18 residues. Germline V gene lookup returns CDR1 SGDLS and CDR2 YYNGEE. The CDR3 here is CASSVGGTQQYSNQPQHF. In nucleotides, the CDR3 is TGTGCCAGCAGCGTAGGCGGGACACAGCAGTATAGCAATCAGCCCCAGCATTTT.

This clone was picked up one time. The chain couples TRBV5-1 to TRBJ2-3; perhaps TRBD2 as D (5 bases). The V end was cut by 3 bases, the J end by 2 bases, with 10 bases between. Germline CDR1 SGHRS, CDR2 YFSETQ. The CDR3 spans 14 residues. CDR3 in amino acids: CASSSTGTTDTQYF. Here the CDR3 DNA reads TGCGCCAGCAGCTCTACGGGAACCACAGATACGCAGTATTTT. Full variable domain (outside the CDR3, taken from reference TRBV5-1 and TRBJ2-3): KAGVTQTPRYLIKTRGQQVTLSCSPISGHRSVSWYQQTPGQGLQFLFEYFSETQRNKGNFPGRFSGRQFSNSRSEMNVSTLELGDSALYLCASSSTGTTDTQYFGPGTRLTVL.

The CDR3 loop is CASSLVGVQTQYF. The CDR3 DNA follows: TGTGCCAGCAGCTTAGTTGGGGTACAGACCCAGTACTTC. V usage is TRBV7-2 and J usage is TRBJ2-5; D remains ambiguous. This CDR3 region has 13 residues. V lost 1 base and J 6 bases, leaving 9 bases between the germline ends. The germline gives CDR1 SGHTA, CDR2 FQGNSA.

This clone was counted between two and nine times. Written as DNA, the CDR3 is TGCGCCAGCAGCTTAGGACAGGGGGCTTCCGGGGAGCTGTTTTTT. Its translation is CASSLGQGASGELFF. The rearrangement uses TRBV5-1 and TRBJ2-2; 11 positions agree with TRBD1. CDR3 length: 15 amino acids. Germline V CDR1 and CDR2: SGHRS, YFSETQ. V lost 2 bases, J lost 6 bases, and 3 bases stayed unmatched.

The CDR3 region has the DNA TGTGCCAGCAGTTTAGGGCCGGGACAAAATAGCAATCAGCCCCAGCATTTT. Translating it yields CASSLGPGQNSNQPQHF. V gene TRBV28 combines with J gene TRBJ1-5, with D perhaps matching TRBD1 (6 bases). This CDR3 is 17 amino acids long. V was cut by 2 bases and J by 0 bases, with 14 bases left in between. Germline-derived CDR1 and CDR2 are MDHEN and SYDVKM.